Below, 32 T cell receptor beta chains from the same sample are listed, as sequenced in a study of blood T cell repertoires in COVID-19. Here immunoSEQ multiplex PCR was the method, and the copy in TCRdb shows in-frame clones only, minus some. The data contain roughly 120,000 clones, around 79% of them singletons. Sequenced input: peripheral blood. Source of these receptors: a man in his 70s with acute or convalescent COVID-19.

The CDR3 is CASSKVENRDRPSYEQYF. The CDR3, as DNA: TGTGCCAGCAGCAAAGTAGAGAATAGGGACAGGCCTTCCTACGAGCAGTACTTC. The chain has TRBV21-1 and TRBJ2-7; TRBD1 reflects the table's D call only, with no check against the DNA. TRBV21-1 is tagged as a pseudogene. CDR3 size: 18 residues.

The J gene is TRBJ1-3, the V gene TRBV7-2; 8 bases are a match to TRBD1. V lost 0 bases to trimming and J lost 5 bases; unmatched junction nucleotides: 3. Germline V gene lookup returns CDR1 SGHTA and CDR2 FQGNSA. The CDR3 contains 15 residues. The CDR3 DNA reads as TGTGCCAGCAGCTTAGCGCAGGGGGCAAGAAACACCATATATTTT. Its protein is CASSLAQGARNTIYF.

The chain links TRBV24-1 to TRBJ2-1; D perhaps matches TRBD1 (8 bases). This CDR3 is built from 16 residues. V lost 5 bases, J lost 3 bases, and 16 bases lay in between. Germline V lookup: CDR1 KGHDR, CDR2 SFDVKD. The CDR3 is CATSGRGGQDYNEQFF. The DNA of the CDR3 is TGTGCCACCAGTGGACGCGGGGGACAGGACTACAATGAGCAGTTCTTC.

This clone appeared a single time. V gene TRBV2 combines with J gene TRBJ2-2; 8 bases align to TRBD2. From germline, CDR1 is SNHLY and CDR2 FYNNEI. After removal of 5 bases from V and 3 bases from J, the junction contained 2 bases not matched to a gene. The CDR3 is 14 amino acids. As DNA, the CDR3 is TGTGCCAGCAGTACTAGCGGCCACACCGGGGAGCTGTTTTTT. Its protein product is CASSTSGHTGELFF.

The gene calls are TRBV6-6 and TRBJ2-1, with TRBD2 as a possible D gene (5 bases). The germline CDR1 and CDR2 sequences are MNHNY and SVGAGI (reference sequence). Trimming cost V 4 bases and J 5 bases, with 12 bases left between them. The CDR3 has 14 residues. The CDR3 loop is CASSSPFSDNEQFF. The CDR3 DNA sequence: TGTGCCAGCAGTTCTCCTTTTAGCGACAATGAGCAGTTCTTC.

DNA of the CDR3: TGTGCCAGCAGCCAGACCCTTCAACCGGGCACTGAAGCTTTCTTT. Its protein is CASSQTLQPGTEAFF. The chain recombines TRBV6-5 with TRBJ1-1; D gene uncertain. V gave up 6 bases and J gave up 4 bases, with 18 bases separating them. CDR1 is MNHEY, CDR2 SVGAGI, per germline. The CDR3 covers 15 residues.

This clone was recorded once. The chain combines TRBV4-3 with TRBJ2-2; no reliable D call. V was trimmed by 0 bases and J by 6 bases, leaving 8 bases between them. This CDR3 has 14 amino acids. Per the germline V gene, CDR1 is LGHNA and CDR2 is YSLEER. The CDR3, as DNA: TGCGCCAGCAGCCAAGACCCCCGTGCCGGGGAGCTGTTTTTT. Its protein is CASSQDPRAGELFF.

The DNA of the CDR3 is TGTGCCAGCAGCCTCAGGAACTATGGCTACACCTTC. Its protein is CASSLRNYGYTF. V and J are TRBV11-3 and TRBJ1-2; D is ambiguous. The CDR3 sequence is 12 residues long. With 5 bases removed from V and 2 bases from J, the gap between germline ends came to 6 bases. The germline gives CDR1 SGHNT, CDR2 YENEEA.

The genes are TRBV5-6 and TRBJ2-5; 7 positions match TRBD1. This CDR3 is 16 amino acids long. In germline, CDR1 is SGHDT, CDR2 YYEEEE. Unmatched junction bases numbered 13, after V lost 3 bases and J lost 5 bases. CDR3 DNA sequence: TGTGCCAGCAGCTCCACCCCGACAGGGATGGGGGAGACCCAGTACTTC. It codes for CASSSTPTGMGETQYF.

This rearrangement joins TRBV7-2 to TRBJ1-4, with D possibly TRBD1 on 6 matching bases. Germline-derived CDR1 and CDR2 are SGHTA and FQGNSA. The CDR3 totals 17 residues. Trimming pared 5 bases from V and 7 bases from J, leaving 23 bases between. The chain's CDR3 is CASSPFAATGLVEKLFF. The CDR3 region has the DNA TGTGCCAGCAGCCCATTCGCGGCCACAGGGCTAGTTGAAAAACTGTTTTTT. Based on the CDR3 plus reference TRBV7-2 and TRBJ1-4, the full variable domain is GAGVSQSPSNKVTEKGKDVELRCDPISGHTALYWYRQSLGQGLEFLIYFQGNSAPDKSGLPSDRFSAERTGGSVSTLTIQRTQQEDSAVYLCASSPFAATGLVEKLFFGSGTQLSVL.

The rearrangement joins TRBV4-2 to TRBJ2-1; 11 bases are a match to TRBD2. With 4 bases clipped from V and 4 bases from J, the junction kept 0 bases outside the gene matches. Germline CDR1 LGHNA, CDR2 YNFKEQ. This CDR3 has 14 residues. The CDR3 sequence: CASSLAGGYNEQFF. CDR3 sequence (DNA): TGTGCCAGCAGCCTAGCGGGGGGGTACAATGAGCAGTTCTTC.

This rearrangement joins TRBV5-6 to TRBJ2-5; D might be TRBD1 (6 bases). Per germline, CDR1 SGHDT and CDR2 YYEEEE. The CDR3 spans 13 residues. Between the trimmed V and J ends, which lost 2 bases and 5 bases, there was a span of 10 bases. This CDR3 is CASSLWGRETQYF. CDR3 coding DNA: TGTGCCAGCAGCTTATGGGGGCGGGAGACCCAGTACTTC.

This clone turned up a few times. V gene TRBV7-2 combines with J gene TRBJ1-2; TRBD1 is a possible D gene (6 bases). Deletions cut 6 bases from V and 0 bases from J, with 11 bases between. Germline V gene sequence: CDR1 SGHTA, CDR2 FQGNSA. This CDR3 spans 14 amino acids. CDR3 loop: CASRQTGSNYGYTF. In nucleotides, the CDR3 is TGTGCCAGCAGACAGACAGGCTCTAACTATGGCTACACCTTC.

The rearrangement joins TRBV5-1 to TRBJ2-2; D may be TRBD2 (6 bases). In germline, CDR1 is SGHRS, CDR2 YFSETQ. This CDR3 region has 15 residues. V was pared by 3 bases and J by 4 bases, with 13 bases between. CDR3 nucleotide sequence: TGCGCCAGCAGCTCGGTGGGGGGTGTCACCGGGGAGCTGTTTTTT. Encoded protein: CASSSVGGVTGELFF.

This clone was seen once. V and J are TRBV29-1 and TRBJ1-2; tentatively, D is TRBD1 (5 bases). The V and J ends lost 3 bases and 8 bases respectively, with 10 bases between them. CDR1 SQVTM and CDR2 ANQGSEA come from the germline V gene. There are 11 residues in the CDR3. The CDR3: CSVDSGQGYTF. The CDR3 bases are TGCAGCGTTGACTCAGGGCAAGGCTACACCTTC.

As concerns this clone: The sample contains more than one DNA sequence encoding this CDR3. The rearrangement uses TRBV12-3 or TRBV12-4 and TRBJ1-1; TRBD1 matches at 7 bases. J gave up 2 bases and V 6 bases, and 3 bases lay outside the gene matches. The CDR3 consists of 13 residues. The CDR3 sequence: CASRRQGNTEAFF. The CDR3 nucleotides are TGTGCCAGCAGAAGACAGGGTAACACTGAAGCTTTCTTT.

This clone was counted once. This chain connects TRBV6-5 to TRBJ2-5; 11 nucleotides agree with TRBD2. The germline V gene encodes CDR1 MNHEY and CDR2 SVGAGI. CDR3 size: 15 residues. J was trimmed by 5 bases and V by 4 bases; bases with no gene match: 6. CDR3 bases: TGTGCCAGCAGTTGGTTAGCGGGGGGGCGGGAGACCCAGTACTTC. It is translated as CASSWLAGGRETQYF.

This clone has only one observation. The J gene is TRBJ1-2, the V gene TRBV19; no firm D call. This CDR3 is 15 amino acids long. CDR1 and CDR2 (germline): LNHDA, SQIVND (reference sequence). Trimming stripped 9 bases from V and 2 bases from J, with 19 bases between. The CDR3 region is CASMNRVGGNYGYTF. Here the CDR3 DNA reads TGTGCCAGCATGAATCGGGTGGGCGGGAACTATGGCTACACCTTC. Filled out from reference TRBV19 and TRBJ1-2, the complete variable domain reads DGGITQSPKYLFRKEGQNVTLSCEQNLNHDAMYWYRQDPGQGLRLIYYSQIVNDFQKGDIAEGYSVSREKKESFPLTVTSAQKNPTAFYLCASMNRVGGNYGYTFGSGTRLTVV.

The chain joins TRBV30 to TRBJ1-4, with 7 bases aligning to TRBD1. Germline V gene data show CDR1 as GTSNPN and CDR2 as SVGIG (reference sequence). Trimming took 2 bases from V and 3 from J; bases not matched to a gene: 3. This CDR3 comprises 14 residues. The CDR3 is CAWSHQGANEKLFF. The DNA of the CDR3 is TGTGCCTGGAGTCACCAGGGGGCTAATGAAAAACTGTTTTTT.

The J gene is TRBJ1-3, the V gene TRBV6-2 or TRBV6-3; 8 bases align to TRBD1. Germline V gene sequence: CDR1 MNHEY, CDR2 SVGEGT. V dropped 6 bases and J dropped 0; count of bases not matched to a gene: 7. The CDR3 has 16 residues. The CDR3 spells CASSQDRAYSGNTIYF. The CDR3 DNA sequence: TGTGCCAGCAGCCAGGACAGGGCCTACTCTGGAAACACCATATATTTT.

This chain connects TRBV19 to TRBJ2-3; the match to TRBD1 covers 9 bases. This CDR3 contains 15 residues. Germline CDR1 and CDR2: LNHDA and SQIVND (reference sequence). V lost 7 bases to trimming and J lost 5 bases; unmatched junction nucleotides: 10. The CDR3 is CASTNPGTGLDTQYF. In nucleotides, the CDR3 is TGTGCCAGTACCAATCCCGGGACAGGGTTAGATACGCAGTATTTT.

This chain uses TRBV19 with TRBJ1-2; D gene unclear. The CDR3 contains 13 residues. CDR1 LNHDA and CDR2 SQIVND come from the germline V gene (reference sequence). Trimming left V 2 bases short and J 4 bases short, with 8 bases between. CDR3 sequence: CASSISPSYGYTF. The CDR3 DNA reads as TGTGCCAGTAGTATAAGTCCGAGCTATGGCTACACCTTC.

The chain links TRBV6-5 to TRBJ2-5; 8 bases align to TRBD1. Germline CDR1 reads MNHEY; CDR2 reads SVGAGI. The CDR3 consists of 15 residues. V lost 5 bases, J lost 5 bases, and 10 bases stayed unmatched. The CDR3 DNA reads TGTGCCAGCAGTCACCGGACAGGGCGAGGGGAGACCCAGTACTTC. It codes for CASSHRTGRGETQYF.

This clone appeared once. This chain joins TRBV7-3 and TRBJ2-7, with 8 bases fitting TRBD1. V gave up 5 bases and J gave up 4 bases; unmatched junction bases: 7. Germline CDR1 is SGHTA and CDR2 is FQGTGA. This CDR3 has 14 residues. The DNA for the CDR3 is TGTGCCAGCAGCGCCGGCAGGGGGCTGTACGAGCAGTACTTC. Protein: CASSAGRGLYEQYF.

Only a few counts were recorded for this clone. This chain links TRBV29-1 with TRBJ1-1, with unresolved D. Germline V gene lookup returns CDR1 SQVTM and CDR2 ANQGSEA. The CDR3 consists of 16 residues. The V gene lost 5 bases and the J gene lost 4 bases, with 23 bases spanning the gap. This chain's CDR3 is CSVNRIGGVGGTEAFF. The CDR3 DNA reads TGCAGCGTTAATCGGATCGGCGGGGTGGGAGGCACTGAAGCTTTCTTT.

In its sample, this clone is medium-sized. The V gene is TRBV2, the J gene TRBJ2-7; 10 bases line up with TRBD2. The CDR3 is 15 residues long. CDR1 and CDR2 (germline): SNHLY, FYNNEI. J lost 5 bases, V lost 6 bases, and 10 bases had no gene match. The CDR3 loop reads CASSVLSGGAHEQYF. The CDR3, as DNA: TGTGCCAGCAGCGTACTAAGCGGGGGGGCCCACGAGCAGTACTTC.

V is TRBV7-2 and J is TRBJ2-2; 8 nucleotides match TRBD1. Germline V gene data show CDR1 as SGHTA and CDR2 as FQGNSA. The CDR3 runs to 16 residues. With V trimmed by 5 bases and J by 4 bases, 9 bases remained unmatched. CDR3 sequence reads: CASSRYGQGITGELFF. The CDR3 DNA reads TGTGCCAGCAGCCGCTACGGACAGGGAATCACCGGGGAGCTGTTTTTT.

This chain links TRBV21-1 with TRBJ2-3; the table's TRBD1 call for D was not verified on the DNA. TRBV21-1 is a pseudogene locus. CDR3 length: 17 residues. The CDR3 sequence is CASSKVPGQGRHDTQYF. The CDR3 bases are TGTGCCAGCAGCAAAGTCCCGGGACAGGGGCGTCATGATACGCAGTATTTT.

The chain links TRBV11-2 to TRBJ2-1; no clear D gene. Germline CDR1 is SGHAT and CDR2 is FQNNGV. V gave up 4 bases and J gave up 10 bases, with 8 bases separating them. The CDR3 sequence is 11 residues long. The CDR3 nucleotides are TGTGCCAGCAGCTCGAAGAGGGAGCAGTTCTTC. Translation gives CASSSKREQFF.

The CDR3 is CASGEAGRGETQYF. The CDR3 coding sequence is TGTGCTAGTGGTGAAGCGGGGCGGGGAGAGACCCAGTACTTC. The chain has TRBV12-5 and TRBJ2-5, with TRBD2 matching 7 bases. The germline CDR1 and CDR2 sequences are LGHNT and FRNRAP. V lost 5 bases and J lost 4; bases outside the gene matches: 7. The CDR3 has 14 amino acids.

The chain employs TRBV29-1 and TRBJ1-2, with TRBD1 identical over 9 bases. Germline loops: CDR1 SQVTM, CDR2 ANQGSEA. Trimming removed 5 bases from V and 7 bases from J; junction bases left unmatched: 2. The CDR3 contains 11 residues. In DNA form, the CDR3 reads TGCAGCGTTACAGGGGGCCTTGGCTACACCTTC. Amino acid sequence: CSVTGGLGYTF.

The chain is built from TRBV19 and TRBJ2-3, with 14 bases lining up with TRBD2. The CDR3 runs to 16 residues. J gave up 5 bases and V 4 bases, and 5 bases lay outside the gene matches. CDR1 and CDR2 (germline): LNHDA, SQIVND (reference sequence). CDR3 residues: CASSRRLAGGEDTQYF. The CDR3 coding sequence is TGTGCCAGTAGTAGACGACTAGCGGGGGGGGAAGATACGCAGTATTTT.